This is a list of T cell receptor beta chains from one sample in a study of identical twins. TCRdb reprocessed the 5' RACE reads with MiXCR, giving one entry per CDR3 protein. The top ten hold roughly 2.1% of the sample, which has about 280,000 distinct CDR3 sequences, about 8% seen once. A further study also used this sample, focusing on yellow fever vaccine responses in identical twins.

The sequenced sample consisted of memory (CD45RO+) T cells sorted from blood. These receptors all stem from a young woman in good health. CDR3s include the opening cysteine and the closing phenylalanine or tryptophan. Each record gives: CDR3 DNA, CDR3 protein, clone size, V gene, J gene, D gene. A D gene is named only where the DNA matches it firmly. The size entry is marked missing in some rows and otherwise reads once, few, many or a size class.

CDR3nt: TGTGCCAGCAGCTTCATTGAGTTCAGGGGGCCTCAGCTGTTCTTC
CDR3aa: CASSFIEFRGPQLFF
abundance: .
v_gene: TRBV7-9
j_gene: TRBJ2-1
d_gene: TRBD1

CDR3nt: TGCGCCAGCAGCTTGGCCGGGACATCGAACTATGGCTACACCTTC
CDR3aa: CASSLAGTSNYGYTF
abundance: many
v_gene: TRBV5-1
j_gene: TRBJ1-2
d_gene: .

CDR3nt: TGTGCCAGCAGCTTTCAGACAGGGGATAATGAAAAACTGTTTTTT
CDR3aa: CASSFQTGDNEKLFF
abundance: many
v_gene: TRBV7-2
j_gene: TRBJ1-4
d_gene: TRBD1

CDR3nt: TGTGCCAGCACGCCCGGAGCCGGGGAGCTGTTTTTT
CDR3aa: CASTPGAGELFF
abundance: few
v_gene: TRBV18
j_gene: TRBJ2-2
d_gene: .

CDR3nt: TGTGCTAGTGGTTTGGCTAGCGGGAGTAGTGGGGAGCTGTTTTTT
CDR3aa: CASGLASGSSGELFF
abundance: few
v_gene: TRBV12-5
j_gene: TRBJ2-2
d_gene: TRBD2

CDR3nt: TGTGCCACCAGCAGAGTTGGGGGCGCCACAGATACGCAGTATTTT
CDR3aa: CATSRVGGATDTQYF
abundance: .
v_gene: TRBV15
j_gene: TRBJ2-3
d_gene: .

CDR3nt: TGCAGTGCTAGATCTCCTAGCGGCCAAGAGACCCAGTACTTC
CDR3aa: CSARSPSGQETQYF
abundance: .
v_gene: TRBV20-1
j_gene: TRBJ2-5
d_gene: TRBD2

CDR3nt: TGTGCCAGCAGTTTTCCCGACAGGATTAATTCACCCCTCCACTTT
CDR3aa: CASSFPDRINSPLHF
abundance: .
v_gene: TRBV28
j_gene: TRBJ1-6
d_gene: .

CDR3nt: TGTGCCAGCAGCCCAGGGGCGGGAGAAGCTTTCTTT
CDR3aa: CASSPGAGEAFF
abundance: many
v_gene: TRBV12-3/TRBV12-4
j_gene: TRBJ1-1
d_gene: .

CDR3nt: TGTGCCAGCAGCCAAGAACGGACTAGCGGGGGGCAAGATACGCAGTATTTT
CDR3aa: CASSQERTSGGQDTQYF
abundance: few
v_gene: TRBV4-2
j_gene: TRBJ2-3
d_gene: TRBD2

CDR3nt: TGCAGTGCTAGACCCTCGGAGGGCGATCAGCCCCAGCATTTT
CDR3aa: CSARPSEGDQPQHF
abundance: .
v_gene: TRBV20-1
j_gene: TRBJ1-5
d_gene: .

CDR3nt: TGTGCCAGCAGCCCTATGCTAGGTGGCTATGGCTACACCTTC
CDR3aa: CASSPMLGGYGYTF
abundance: many
v_gene: TRBV12-3/TRBV12-4
j_gene: TRBJ1-2
d_gene: .

CDR3nt: TGTGCCAGCAGCCACGGGGACAGATGGGACGGGGAGCTGTTTTTT
CDR3aa: CASSHGDRWDGELFF
abundance: many
v_gene: TRBV6-1
j_gene: TRBJ2-2
d_gene: TRBD1

CDR3nt: TGCAGTGCTAGAGATCCTACAGGGGAGGTTGGTCTTGAGCAGTTCTTC
CDR3aa: CSARDPTGEVGLEQFF
abundance: many
v_gene: TRBV20-1
j_gene: TRBJ2-1
d_gene: .

CDR3nt: TGTGCCAGCAGCTTTGCTAGCGGGATTGCTGGGCAAGAGACCCAGTACTTC
CDR3aa: CASSFASGIAGQETQYF
abundance: .
v_gene: TRBV11-3
j_gene: TRBJ2-5
d_gene: TRBD2

CDR3nt: TGTGCCGGATCGGAGGGGGTCCTCACTGAAGCTTTCTTT
CDR3aa: CAGSEGVLTEAFF
abundance: many
v_gene: TRBV10-3
j_gene: TRBJ1-1
d_gene: .

CDR3nt: TGCGCCAGCAGCGTTGACCTTACCAATGAGCAGTTCTTC
CDR3aa: CASSVDLTNEQFF
abundance: many
v_gene: TRBV5-1
j_gene: TRBJ2-1
d_gene: .

CDR3nt: TGCGCCAGCAGCTTGTCCGGGGGCATTGGCACTGAAGCTTTCTTT
CDR3aa: CASSLSGGIGTEAFF
abundance: many
v_gene: TRBV5-1
j_gene: TRBJ1-1
d_gene: .

CDR3nt: TGTGCCAGCAGCTACGGCGGCGGGAGCTACAATGAGCAGTTCTTC
CDR3aa: CASSYGGGSYNEQFF
abundance: many
v_gene: TRBV7-9
j_gene: TRBJ2-1
d_gene: TRBD2

CDR3nt: TGTGCCAGCAGCTTGGGGACAACTAACTATGGCTACACCTTC
CDR3aa: CASSLGTTNYGYTF
abundance: many
v_gene: TRBV5-5
j_gene: TRBJ1-2
d_gene: .

CDR3nt: TGTGCCAGCAGTACCAGGACAGCTTCTAACACTGAAGCTTTCTTT
CDR3aa: CASSTRTASNTEAFF
abundance: .
v_gene: TRBV2
j_gene: TRBJ1-1
d_gene: .

CDR3nt: TGTGCCAGTACCCCTAGCGGGACGGGTAATGAGCAGTTCTTC
CDR3aa: CASTPSGTGNEQFF
abundance: many
v_gene: TRBV12-3/TRBV12-4
j_gene: TRBJ2-1
d_gene: TRBD2

CDR3nt: TGTGCCAGCAATACTCTACCGGGACAGGTACTTTTTAGCAATCAGCCCCAGCATTTT
CDR3aa: CASNTLPGQVLFSNQPQHF
abundance: many
v_gene: TRBV28
j_gene: TRBJ1-5
d_gene: TRBD1

CDR3nt: TGTGCCAGCAGCTTGGATTTTACAGGCCACAATGAGCAGTTCTTC
CDR3aa: CASSLDFTGHNEQFF
abundance: .
v_gene: TRBV5-4
j_gene: TRBJ2-1
d_gene: .

CDR3nt: TGTGCCAGCAGCCCCCGGGCGGGGGGGGCCTACACCGGGGAGCTGTTTTTT
CDR3aa: CASSPRAGGAYTGELFF
abundance: .
v_gene: TRBV14
j_gene: TRBJ2-2
d_gene: TRBD2

CDR3nt: TGTGCCAGCACCGCGGACAGGGGGCTTACAGATACGCAGTATTTT
CDR3aa: CASTADRGLTDTQYF
abundance: many
v_gene: TRBV6-1
j_gene: TRBJ2-3
d_gene: TRBD1

CDR3nt: TGTGCCAGCAGTGAAGCTCGTGACGCGGGGGGGCTTTTTGTTGAGCAGTTCTTC
CDR3aa: CASSEARDAGGLFVEQFF
abundance: few
v_gene: TRBV6-1
j_gene: TRBJ2-1
d_gene: TRBD2

CDR3nt: TGTGCCAGCTCACGCCAGGGGGCCTATGGCTACACCTTC
CDR3aa: CASSRQGAYGYTF
abundance: few
v_gene: TRBV18
j_gene: TRBJ1-2
d_gene: TRBD1

CDR3nt: TGTGCCAGCAGCCAATGGCAGGGGCTTTCCTACAATGAGCAGTTCTTC
CDR3aa: CASSQWQGLSYNEQFF
abundance: .
v_gene: TRBV3-1
j_gene: TRBJ2-1
d_gene: .

CDR3nt: TGTGCCAGCAGCACCCAGGGCGGGGATACGCAGTATTTT
CDR3aa: CASSTQGGDTQYF
abundance: few
v_gene: TRBV7-6
j_gene: TRBJ2-3
d_gene: .

CDR3nt: TGTGCCAGCAGTTACTCGGCGGGAAGGGGAGATACGCAGTATTTT
CDR3aa: CASSYSAGRGDTQYF
abundance: many
v_gene: TRBV6-5
j_gene: TRBJ2-3
d_gene: .

CDR3nt: TGCAGTGCTACGACTCGGGGGGGTGGCTACACCTTC
CDR3aa: CSATTRGGGYTF
abundance: few
v_gene: TRBV20-1
j_gene: TRBJ1-2
d_gene: .

CDR3nt: TGCGCCAGCAGTGCTTGGGATGCTGCTAAGATTGATGGCTACACCTTC
CDR3aa: CASSAWDAAKIDGYTF
abundance: .
v_gene: TRBV10-2
j_gene: TRBJ1-2
d_gene: .

CDR3nt: TGTGCCAGCTCGCGTACGGGACACATCCGCTCTGGGGCCAACGTCCTGACTTTC
CDR3aa: CASSRTGHIRSGANVLTF
abundance: few
v_gene: TRBV18
j_gene: TRBJ2-6
d_gene: .

CDR3nt: TGCGCCAGCTGCCAGGGGCTCACCACAGATACGCAGTATTTT
CDR3aa: CASCQGLTTDTQYF
abundance: few
v_gene: TRBV5-1
j_gene: TRBJ2-3
d_gene: .

CDR3nt: TGTGCCAGCTCACCATCCCGGGGACTACAGCCCCAGCATTTT
CDR3aa: CASSPSRGLQPQHF
abundance: few
v_gene: TRBV18
j_gene: TRBJ1-5
d_gene: .

CDR3nt: TGTGCCAGCAGTGAAGTGGGAGGTGGAGAGACCCAGTACTTC
CDR3aa: CASSEVGGGETQYF
abundance: .
v_gene: TRBV6-1
j_gene: TRBJ2-5
d_gene: .

CDR3nt: TGTGCCAGCAACAACCGGTGGGGGACTGAAGCTTTCTTT
CDR3aa: CASNNRWGTEAFF
abundance: few
v_gene: TRBV6-1
j_gene: TRBJ1-1
d_gene: .

CDR3nt: TGCAGCGTTGAAGACACAGATACGCAGTATTTT
CDR3aa: CSVEDTDTQYF
abundance: many
v_gene: TRBV29-1
j_gene: TRBJ2-3
d_gene: .

CDR3nt: TGTGCCAGCAGCCCCCCCGGGGGAAACACCGGGGAGCTGTTTTTT
CDR3aa: CASSPPGGNTGELFF
abundance: few
v_gene: TRBV12-3/TRBV12-4
j_gene: TRBJ2-2
d_gene: .

CDR3nt: TGTGCCAGCAGCTTGGTCCCCTCCCTAGCGGGGGGCTCCAAAAACATTCAGTACTTC
CDR3aa: CASSLVPSLAGGSKNIQYF
abundance: few
v_gene: TRBV5-4
j_gene: TRBJ2-4
d_gene: TRBD2

CDR3nt: TGTGCCAGTAAGGAGGGAAAACTGAACACTGAAGCTTTCTTT
CDR3aa: CASKEGKLNTEAFF
abundance: .
v_gene: TRBV19
j_gene: TRBJ1-1
d_gene: .

CDR3nt: TGTGCCAGCAGCTGGCGGGGGGAAGAGACCCAGTACTTC
CDR3aa: CASSWRGEETQYF
abundance: few
v_gene: TRBV28
j_gene: TRBJ2-5
d_gene: TRBD2

CDR3nt: TGTGCCAGTAGTTCGGACAGGGGCTGGGATGGCTACACCTTC
CDR3aa: CASSSDRGWDGYTF
abundance: .
v_gene: TRBV19
j_gene: TRBJ1-2
d_gene: TRBD1

CDR3nt: TGTGCCAGCAGCCAAGGAGCAGATACGCAGTATTTT
CDR3aa: CASSQGADTQYF
abundance: many
v_gene: TRBV3-1
j_gene: TRBJ2-3
d_gene: .

CDR3nt: TGTGCCAGCAGCTTTACGGCAACTAGCACAGATACGCAGTATTTT
CDR3aa: CASSFTATSTDTQYF
abundance: few
v_gene: TRBV11-2
j_gene: TRBJ2-3
d_gene: .

CDR3nt: TGCAGTGGCTTAGGGGGGCACGACGAGCAGTACTTC
CDR3aa: CSGLGGHDEQYF
abundance: .
v_gene: TRBV20-1
j_gene: TRBJ2-7
d_gene: .

CDR3nt: TGTGCCACCGCGTTCTCCGCCGAGCAGTACTTC
CDR3aa: CATAFSAEQYF
abundance: .
v_gene: TRBV7-3
j_gene: TRBJ2-7
d_gene: .

CDR3nt: TGCAGTGCTCCGACCCCCGGATCTCCTCGGGACATTCAGTACTTC
CDR3aa: CSAPTPGSPRDIQYF
abundance: .
v_gene: TRBV20-1
j_gene: TRBJ2-4
d_gene: .

CDR3nt: TGTGCCACCAGCCCCACATCCTCAGCAGGACTGTCGATCGGGGAGCTGTTTTTT
CDR3aa: CATSPTSSAGLSIGELFF
abundance: few
v_gene: TRBV15
j_gene: TRBJ2-2
d_gene: .

CDR3nt: TGTGCCAGCAGCCGCTTGGGGGATAATTCACCCCTCCACTTT
CDR3aa: CASSRLGDNSPLHF
abundance: many
v_gene: TRBV11-2
j_gene: TRBJ1-6
d_gene: .

CDR3nt: TGTGCCACCAGTGATTCAGGGTTGCCCCAGCATTTT
CDR3aa: CATSDSGLPQHF
abundance: many
v_gene: TRBV24-1
j_gene: TRBJ1-5
d_gene: .

CDR3nt: TGTGCCAGCAGCGAGGGACTAACCACAGATACGCAGTATTTT
CDR3aa: CASSEGLTTDTQYF
abundance: .
v_gene: TRBV7-6
j_gene: TRBJ2-3
d_gene: TRBD2

CDR3nt: TGTGCCAGCAGCTTAATGGTAGATGGCTACACCTTC
CDR3aa: CASSLMVDGYTF
abundance: .
v_gene: TRBV7-9
j_gene: TRBJ1-2
d_gene: .

CDR3nt: TGTGCCAGCAGCTTAGATCTGTGGGGGGCTAACACCGGGGAGCTGTTTTTT
CDR3aa: CASSLDLWGANTGELFF
abundance: many
v_gene: TRBV11-2
j_gene: TRBJ2-2
d_gene: .

CDR3nt: TGTGCCAGCAGCCAAGATTTTGGCACAGACACCAGCACAGATACGCAGTATTTT
CDR3aa: CASSQDFGTDTSTDTQYF
abundance: .
v_gene: TRBV3-1
j_gene: TRBJ2-3
d_gene: .